These 32 T cell receptor beta chains share one sample of origin, sequenced in a study of stem cell transplantation in POMP-related autoinflammatory disease. The data were produced by immunoSEQ multiplex PCR, yet TCRdb's version contains in-frame clones alone and is incomplete. The repertoire holds some 69,000 clones, with approximately 91% as singletons. The material sequenced was CD4+ T cells from PBMCs, taken after stem cell transplantation. The source is a human patient with POMP-related autoinflammation and immune dysregulation (PRAID). Some T cells could come from the graft donor.

A single count supports this clone. This chain links TRBV5-5 with TRBJ1-2; 10 bases line up with TRBD1. Germline values: CDR1 SGHKS, CDR2 YYEKEE (reference sequence). With 0 bases clipped from V and 3 bases from J, the junction kept 5 bases outside the gene matches. The CDR3 consists of 16 residues. Written as DNA, the CDR3 is TGTGCCAGCAGCTTGGCGATGGGGACAGGGGACTATGGCTACACCTTC. Its protein is CASSLAMGTGDYGYTF.

This clone showed up just once. V usage is TRBV6-5 and J usage is TRBJ1-5; perhaps TRBD1 as D (5 bases). This CDR3 region has 15 residues. CDR1 and CDR2 (germline): MNHEY, SVGAGI. Deletions cut 6 bases from V and 0 bases from J, with 12 bases between. The chain's CDR3 is CASRTTGASNQPQHF. The CDR3 bases are TGTGCCAGCAGAACCACAGGAGCTAGCAATCAGCCCCAGCATTTT.

J is TRBJ2-1 and V is TRBV5-5; D perhaps matches TRBD1 (5 bases). Germline V gene lookup returns CDR1 SGHKS and CDR2 YYEKEE (reference sequence). Trimming removed 5 bases at V and 6 bases at J, with 21 bases between. This CDR3 is built from 16 residues. CDR3 nucleotide sequence: TGTGCCAGCAGATTCCAGGGAAATGCCCTAATCAATGAGCAGTTCTTC. Its translation is CASRFQGNALINEQFF.

The CDR3 reads CASSSGTANTGELFF. DNA for the CDR3: TGTGCCAGCAGCTCTGGGACTGCGAACACCGGGGAGCTGTTTTTT. The chain has TRBV5-5 and TRBJ2-2, with a possible D match to TRBD2 (6 bases). Germline V gene data show CDR1 as SGHKS and CDR2 as YYEKEE (reference sequence). This CDR3 spans 15 amino acids. The V gene lost 3 bases and the J gene lost 0 bases, with 9 bases spanning the gap.

The chain employs TRBV27 and TRBJ2-5; D unresolved. The germline V gene has CDR1 MNHEY and CDR2 SMNVEV (reference sequence). The CDR3 spans 13 residues. V lost 2 bases to trimming and J lost 4 bases, with 8 bases between them. CDR3 region: CASSLRNRETQYF. For the CDR3, the DNA is TGTGCCAGCAGTTTACGTAATCGAGAGACCCAGTACTTC.

The J gene is TRBJ1-4, the V gene TRBV28; TRBD1 agrees at 9 bases. The germline gives CDR1 MDHEN, CDR2 SYDVKM. V was pared by 7 bases and J by 10 bases, with 13 bases of the junction left unmatched. This CDR3 has 15 residues. The CDR3 DNA is TGTGCCAGCACCCTAAATCCCTCGGGACAGGGAAAACTGTTTTTT. This translates into CASTLNPSGQGKLFF.

V usage is TRBV6-4 and J usage is TRBJ2-3, with D possibly matching TRBD2 (5 bases). The CDR3 has 14 residues. Germline V lookup: CDR1 MRHNA, CDR2 SNTAGT. Trimming cost V 0 bases and J 4 bases, with 8 bases left between them. CDR3 residues: CASSDSVSADTQYF. DNA for the CDR3: TGTGCCAGCAGTGACTCGGTTAGCGCAGATACGCAGTATTTT.

This clone was counted only a few times. The J gene is TRBJ2-1, the V gene TRBV24-1; 10 bases agree with TRBD1. The CDR3 extends over 16 amino acids. Trimming took 2 bases from V and 8 from J; bases not matched to a gene: 8. CDR1 is KGHDR and CDR2 is SFDVKD in the germline V gene. CDR3 bases: TGTGCCACCAGTGATTCGGGACAGGGGCGGATCGATGAGCAGTTCTTC. Its translation is CATSDSGQGRIDEQFF.

The chain carries TRBV11-2 and TRBJ2-5; D is undetermined. Germline V lookup: CDR1 SGHAT, CDR2 FQNNGV. V was pared by 4 bases and J by 1 base, with 1 base between. The CDR3 consists of 11 residues. CDR3 loop: CASSSQETQYF. The CDR3 coding sequence is TGTGCCAGCAGCTCCCAAGAGACCCAGTACTTC. Looking up the rest from reference TRBV11-2 and TRBJ2-5 gives the full variable domain: EAGVAQSPRYKIIEKRQSVAFWCNPISGHATLYWYQQILGQGPKLLIQFQNNGVVDDSQLPKDRFSAERLKGVDSTLKIQPAKLEDSAVYLCASSSQETQYFGPGTRLLVL.

This chain connects TRBV10-1 to TRBJ1-4; TRBD1 agrees at 11 bases. This CDR3 region has 13 residues. Germline V gives CDR1 WNHNN, CDR2 SYGVQD (reference sequence). V lost 9 bases to trimming and J lost 8 bases; unmatched junction nucleotides: 5. CDR3 region: CARGQGADEKLFF. The CDR3 DNA is TGCGCCAGAGGACAGGGGGCAGACGAAAAACTGTTTTTT.

J is TRBJ2-2 and V is TRBV25-1, with D uncertain. Trimming shortened V by 4 bases and J by 6 bases, and 18 bases separated the two germline ends. The CDR3 extends over 16 amino acids. The germline gives CDR1 MGHDK, CDR2 SYGVNS. CDR3 protein: CASSASRLPQAGELFF. The CDR3 DNA sequence: TGTGCCAGCAGTGCTTCTAGGCTGCCCCAAGCCGGGGAGCTGTTTTTT.

This chain links TRBV5-1 with TRBJ2-7, with 9 positions matching TRBD1. This CDR3 comprises 15 residues. Germline CDR1 and CDR2: SGHRS and YFSETQ. J gave up 2 bases and V 0 bases, and 3 bases lay outside the gene matches. This CDR3 is CASSLGDRDPYEQYF. In nucleotides, the CDR3 is TGCGCCAGCAGCTTGGGGGACAGGGATCCCTACGAGCAGTACTTC.

CDR3 region: CAISPGLKSTQYF. In DNA, the CDR3 is TGTGCCATATCCCCGGGACTGAAGTCGACCCAGTACTTC. The genes are TRBV6-6 and TRBJ2-5, with D maybe TRBD2 (6 bases). V was cut by 10 bases and J by 7 bases, with 19 bases left in between. In germline, CDR1 is MNHNY, CDR2 SVGAGI (reference sequence). This CDR3 has 13 residues.

The chain joins TRBV5-4 to TRBJ1-4; D is unresolved. Germline loops: CDR1 SGHNT, CDR2 YYREEE (reference sequence). The germline V and J ends were trimmed by 0 bases and 3 bases, with 6 bases remaining between them. CDR3 length: 14 amino acids. The CDR3 loop reads CASSLDSSNEKLFF. Here the CDR3 DNA reads TGTGCCAGCAGCTTGGACAGTTCTAATGAAAAACTGTTTTTT.

J is TRBJ1-2 and V is TRBV6-5; TRBD1 aligns across 8 bases. The germline gives CDR1 MNHEY, CDR2 SVGAGI. Trimming at V came to 5 bases and at J to 4 bases, leaving 3 bases not matched to a gene. The CDR3 runs 13 residues. The CDR3: CASSRTGFYGYTF. As DNA, the CDR3 is TGTGCCAGCAGTCGGACAGGGTTCTATGGCTACACCTTC.

V usage is TRBV6-2 or TRBV6-3 and J usage is TRBJ1-6; D gene ambiguous. Deletions cut 7 bases from V and 10 bases from J, with 14 bases between. The CDR3 has 13 residues. Germline CDR1 and CDR2: MNHEY and SVGEGT. CDR3 sequence reads: CASTPRAGSPLHF. DNA of the CDR3: TGTGCCAGCACCCCACGGGCTGGATCACCCCTCCACTTT.

This clone is a singleton in its sample. The rearrangement joins TRBV20-1 to TRBJ1-1; no clear D. V was trimmed by 3 bases and J by 7 bases, leaving 9 bases between them. The CDR3 has 11 residues. Germline values: CDR1 DFQATT, CDR2 SNEGSKA (reference sequence). The CDR3 here is CSASRQVEAFF. In DNA, the CDR3 is TGCAGTGCTAGCAGACAAGTTGAAGCTTTCTTT.

The rearrangement joins TRBV19 to TRBJ1-2; tentatively, D is TRBD1 (5 bases). The CDR3 is 15 residues long. CDR1 is LNHDA, CDR2 SQIVND, per germline (reference sequence). V gave up 6 bases and J gave up 8 bases, with 22 bases separating them. The CDR3 DNA reads as TGTGCCAGTAGCACCCCGTACCGGGACCCCCGGGGCTACACCTTC. Translated, it gives CASSTPYRDPRGYTF.

The chain recombines TRBV5-1 with TRBJ2-1; D unresolved. The CDR3 sequence is 13 residues long. The germline V gene encodes CDR1 SGHRS and CDR2 YFSETQ. Between the trimmed V and J ends, which lost 0 bases and 8 bases, there was a span of 9 bases. The CDR3 DNA is TGCGCCAGCAGCTTGGTTTCAATGTATGAGCAGTTCTTC. This translates into CASSLVSMYEQFF.

The V gene is TRBV7-2, the J gene TRBJ2-3; a possible D gene is TRBD2 (6 bases). This CDR3 has 14 amino acids. Germline V gene lookup returns CDR1 SGHTA and CDR2 FQGNSA. V lost 3 bases, J lost 6 bases, and 13 bases lay in between. The CDR3 nucleotides read TGTGCCAGCAGCTTGCTGGCGGGAAGGGATACGCAGTATTTT. It yields the protein CASSLLAGRDTQYF.

CDR3 sequence (DNA): TGTGCCAGCCAATTTAGGCTAGCGGGTCCAGTCTACGAGCAGTACTTC. It specifies CASQFRLAGPVYEQYF. This chain connects TRBV19 to TRBJ2-7; 8 bases line up with TRBD2. Per germline, CDR1 LNHDA and CDR2 SQIVND (reference sequence). The CDR3 is 16 residues long. V was pared by 9 bases and J by 3 bases, with 16 bases of the junction left unmatched.

This clone occurred once. This chain connects TRBV5-1 to TRBJ2-1, with D possibly matching TRBD2 (5 bases). The CDR3 is made up of 15 amino acids. The germline gives CDR1 SGHRS, CDR2 YFSETQ. Trimming shortened V by 0 bases and J by 4 bases, and 11 bases separated the two germline ends. The CDR3 DNA reads TGCGCCAGCAGCTTGGGCCTAGCTGCATACAATGAGCAGTTCTTC. It encodes CASSLGLAAYNEQFF.

This clone has only a few counts. The J gene is TRBJ2-1, the V gene TRBV6-1, with D uncertain. Germline V gene sequence: CDR1 MNHNS, CDR2 SASEGT. V was clipped by 2 bases and J by 8 bases, with 13 bases between them. This CDR3 spans 14 amino acids. CDR3 nucleotides: TGTGCCAGCAGTGAATGGGGTTCGGTCGATGAGCAGTTCTTC. Translated, it gives CASSEWGSVDEQFF.

This clone is a singleton in its sample. CDR3 in DNA: TGTGCCAGCAGTTTGGCGGGAAGCGGAGAGCAGTACGTC. It is translated as CASSLAGSGEQYV. The V and J genes are TRBV28 and TRBJ2-7, with D tentatively TRBD2 (6 bases). With 3 bases removed from V and 7 bases from J, the gap between germline ends came to 13 bases. CDR1 MDHEN and CDR2 SYDVKM come from the germline V gene. The length of the CDR3 is 13 residues.

This clone was counted a single time. V usage is TRBV4-1 and J usage is TRBJ1-4; D gene unclear. V lost 1 base to trimming and J lost 2 bases, with 5 bases between them. Germline lookup yields CDR1 MGHRA and CDR2 YSYEKL. This CDR3 region has 14 residues. DNA for the CDR3: TGCGCCAGCAGCCAAGTGGTGACTAATGAAAAACTGTTTTTT. It yields the protein CASSQVVTNEKLFF.

The table lists this clone with a few counts. The CDR3 spells CASSPNSLLYEQYF. The CDR3 nucleotides are TGTGCCAGCTCACCAAACAGTTTACTATACGAGCAGTACTTC. The chain combines TRBV18 with TRBJ2-7; D is undetermined. Trimming removed 2 bases from V and 4 bases from J, with 12 bases in between. CDR3 length: 14 amino acids. Germline CDR1 is KGHSH and CDR2 is LQKENI.

The chain recombines TRBV4-2 with TRBJ2-1; tentatively, D is TRBD2 (5 bases). The ends were cut back, 0 bases at V and 6 bases at J, with 12 bases in the middle. The CDR3 has 15 amino acids. Germline V CDR1 and CDR2: LGHNA, YNFKEQ. CDR3 DNA sequence: TGTGCCAGCAGCCAAGATTTTCTAGGAGGCAATGAGCAGTTCTTC. Translation: CASSQDFLGGNEQFF.

This chain uses TRBV4-1 with TRBJ1-1; unclear D gene. Germline V gene sequence: CDR1 MGHRA, CDR2 YSYEKL. The CDR3 spans 14 residues. Trimming shortened V by 0 bases and J by 2 bases, and 7 bases separated the two germline ends. For the CDR3, the DNA is TGCGCCAGCAGCCAAGATCTCATCAACACTGAAGCTTTCTTT. Encoded protein: CASSQDLINTEAFF.

V is TRBV28 and J is TRBJ1-5; D unclear. Between the trimmed V and J ends, which lost 7 bases and 6 bases, there was a span of 19 bases. This CDR3 has 15 residues. From germline, CDR1 is MDHEN and CDR2 SYDVKM. CDR3 coding DNA: TGTGCCAGCATCGGCGGCAGATGGGTTACTCAGCCCCAGCATTTT. This gives the protein CASIGGRWVTQPQHF.

This rearrangement joins TRBV27 to TRBJ1-2, with a possible D match to TRBD1 (5 bases). The CDR3 length is 16 residues. The germline gives CDR1 MNHEY, CDR2 SMNVEV (reference sequence). Deletions cut 4 bases from V and 2 bases from J, with 17 bases between. CDR3 coding DNA: TGTGCCAGCAGTTCGTCTACCGGGACGGCCAACTATGGCTACACCTTC. Translation: CASSSSTGTANYGYTF.

J is TRBJ2-1 and V is TRBV28; TRBD2 aligns across 12 bases. Per the germline V gene, CDR1 is MDHEN and CDR2 is SYDVKM. This CDR3 has 15 amino acids. V was pared by 6 bases and J by 4 bases, with 4 bases of the junction left unmatched. The CDR3 is CASRSLAGGYNEQFF. The CDR3 DNA follows: TGTGCCAGCAGGTCACTAGCGGGGGGTTACAATGAGCAGTTCTTC.

The CDR3 region is CSVRTGGRNTEAFF. The CDR3 coding sequence is TGCAGCGTCCGGACAGGGGGCAGGAACACTGAAGCTTTCTTT. The chain is built from TRBV29-1 and TRBJ1-1; TRBD1 matches at 11 bases. V shed 6 bases and J 1 base; nucleotides not matched to a gene: 4. Germline V CDR1 and CDR2: SQVTM, ANQGSEA. The CDR3 contains 14 residues.